This T cell receptor (beta chain) was obtained from a study of blood T cell repertoires in COVID-19. Study details: T cells, B-cell-depleted T cells, or PBMCs supplied cDNA or gDNA.

The CDR3 sequence is 15 residues long. V lost 1 base, J lost 5 bases, and 5 bases stayed unmatched. From germline, CDR1 is SGHAT and CDR2 FQNNGV. Cohort 3 recovered donors had two negative PCRs, clearance, or symptom resolution. Repertoires were generated with immunoSEQ multiplex PCR, while TCRdb's copy carries only in-frame clones and drops some. The sample consists of about 330,000 clones, more than 75% of them appearing once. Sequences were obtained from PBMCs or T cells enriched from blood (not recorded which). This clonotype originated in a woman aged 25 to 39 who had recovered from COVID-19. This sequence joins TRBV11-2 and TRBJ2-1; 7 bases fit TRBD2. CDR3 nucleotides: TGTGCCAGCAGCTTAGGGGGGACTACTCACAATGAGCAGTTCTTC. As protein: CASSLGGTTHNEQFF.